The T cell receptor (beta chain) described here comes from a study of sequential checkpoint blockade in melanoma. Whole-study findings and limits: Pretreatment TIL clonality tracked with response in the nivolumab-first arm.

V was pared by 4 bases and J by 3 bases, with 10 bases between. The CDR3 loop spans 13 amino acids. CDR1 and CDR2 from the germline V gene are KGHSH and LQKENI. The data were produced by immunoSEQ multiplex PCR, yet TCRdb's version contains in-frame clones alone and is incomplete. The data hold around 2,000 clones, with roughly a quarter observed a single time. The treatment denotes: randomized to nivolumab then ipilimumab (arm A) or the reverse (arm B). This clone was seen more than once but under ten times. Its antigen is not known. The source is a human donor with melanoma. This chain links TRBV18 with TRBJ2-7; a weak D match, TRBD1 (6 bases). Sequenced here: tumor tissue (inferred from file names), sampled from a patient given nivolumab and ipilimumab in sequence. CDR3: CASSHGDNYEQYF. The CDR3 DNA sequence: TGTGCCAGCTCACACGGGGACAACTACGAGCAGTACTTC.